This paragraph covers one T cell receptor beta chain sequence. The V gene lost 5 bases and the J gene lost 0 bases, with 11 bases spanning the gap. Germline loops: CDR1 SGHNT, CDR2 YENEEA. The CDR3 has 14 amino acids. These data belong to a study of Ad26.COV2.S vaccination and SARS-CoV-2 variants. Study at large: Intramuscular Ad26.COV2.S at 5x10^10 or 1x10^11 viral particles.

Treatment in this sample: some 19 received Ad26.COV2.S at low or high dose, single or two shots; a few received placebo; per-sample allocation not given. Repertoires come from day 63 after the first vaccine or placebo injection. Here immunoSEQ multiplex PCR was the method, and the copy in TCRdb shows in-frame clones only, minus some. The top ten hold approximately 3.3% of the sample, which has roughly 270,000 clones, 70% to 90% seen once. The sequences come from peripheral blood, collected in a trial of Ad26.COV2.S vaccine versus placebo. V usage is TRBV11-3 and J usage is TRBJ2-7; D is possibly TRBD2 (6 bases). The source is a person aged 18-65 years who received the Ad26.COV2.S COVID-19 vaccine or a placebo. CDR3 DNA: TGTGCCAGCAGCCACCGGGGGAGCTCCTACGAGCAGTACTTC. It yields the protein CASSHRGSSYEQYF.